Listed below are T cell receptor beta chains from one sample, sequenced in a study of blood T cell repertoires in COVID-19. Repertoires were generated with immunoSEQ multiplex PCR, while TCRdb's copy carries only in-frame clones and drops some. The table has approximately 80,000 clones, about 87% seen once. The material sequenced was peripheral blood. These receptors all come from a woman aged 80 or older with acute or convalescent COVID-19. Both conserved end residues are part of each CDR3. Each record gives: V gene, clone size, J gene, D gene, CDR3 DNA, CDR3 protein. A D gene is named only where the DNA matches it firmly. A clone size is listed for some rows: how often the clone was seen (once, few, many), or a class if it is expanded.

TRBV19	NA	TRBJ1-2	NA	TGTGCCAGTAAACTGTGGGGGACAAACTATGGCTACACCTTC	CASKLWGTNYGYTF
TRBV5-1	NA	TRBJ2-5	TRBD2	TGCGCCAGCAGCCTAGGATCCAGCGGGGGGGAGACCCAGTACTTC	CASSLGSSGGETQYF
TRBV7-2	NA	TRBJ1-2	NA	TGTGCCAGCAGCTTAGGGACAGACTATGGCTACACCTTC	CASSLGTDYGYTF
TRBV27	NA	TRBJ2-1	NA	TGTGCCAGCAGTTCCCCCGGGACAAGTTACAATGAGCAGTTCTTC	CASSSPGTSYNEQFF
TRBV6-5	NA	TRBJ2-7	TRBD1	TGTGCCAGCAGGGGGGAACAGGGGGCCTACGAGCAGTACTTC	CASRGEQGAYEQYF
TRBV23-1	NA	TRBJ1-5	TRBD1	TGCGCCAGCAGGGGGACAGACTCACGGGGCAATCAGCCCCAGCATTTT	CASRGTDSRGNQPQHF
TRBV7-2	NA	TRBJ1-3	NA	TGTGCCAGCAGCCTTGAAATAAAGTCCCGGGCTGGAAACACCATATATTTT	CASSLEIKSRAGNTIYF
TRBV7-2	NA	TRBJ2-5	TRBD2	TGTGCCAGCAGCTTAGACGCTAGCGGGGGGGCAGAGACCCAGTACTTC	CASSLDASGGAETQYF
TRBV5-4	NA	TRBJ1-3	TRBD1	TGTGCCAGCAGCGGAGGGACAGGGGCTGGAAACACCATATATTTT	CASSGGTGAGNTIYF
TRBV4-3	NA	TRBJ1-2	NA	TGCGCCAGCAGCCAAGAAACAGCTAACTATGGCTACACCTTC	CASSQETANYGYTF
TRBV19	NA	TRBJ1-5	NA	TGTGCCAGTAGTAACCTTTTCCAGGGTATTGGGGCCTTTAATCAGCCCCAGCATTTT	CASSNLFQGIGAFNQPQHF
TRBV4-3	NA	TRBJ2-2	TRBD1	TGCGCCAGCAGCCAAGAAGGACAGGGTGGCCCCGGGGAGCTGTTTTTT	CASSQEGQGGPGELFF
TRBV5-1	NA	TRBJ2-3	NA	TGCGCCAGCCGCCCGGGCCCCGGGGCAGATACGCAGTATTTT	CASRPGPGADTQYF
TRBV29-1	NA	TRBJ2-3	NA	TGCAGCGTCTTAGACAGGAGCACAGATACGCAGTATTTT	CSVLDRSTDTQYF
TRBV5-1	NA	TRBJ2-3	TRBD2	TGCGCCAGTAGACCCCCGGTATCTAGCGGGAGATCGGGGCAGTATTTT	CASRPPVSSGRSGQYF
TRBV6-2/TRBV6-3	NA	TRBJ1-5	NA	TGTGCCAGCAGTTTCGGGGGAATGACGGAGAATCAGCCCCAGCATTTT	CASSFGGMTENQPQHF
TRBV10-3	NA	TRBJ2-7	NA	TGTGCCACCGCAGGGCCTCCGACCTACGAGCAGTACTTC	CATAGPPTYEQYF
TRBV9	NA	TRBJ2-3	TRBD2	TGTGCCAGCAGCGTCGAAGCGGGGGGTATTGATACGCAGTATTTT	CASSVEAGGIDTQYF
TRBV18	NA	TRBJ2-7	NA	TGTGCCAGCTCACCGGACACCGGGTCCTACGAGCAGTACTTC	CASSPDTGSYEQYF
TRBV5-1	NA	TRBJ1-2	NA	TGCGCCAGCACGGGGGAGACCAATAACTATGGCTACACCTTC	CASTGETNNYGYTF
TRBV3-1/TRBV3-2	NA	TRBJ2-7	NA	TGTGCCAGCAGCCAAGATGTTGGGGCCGAGCAGTACTTC	CASSQDVGAEQYF
TRBV19	NA	TRBJ2-3	TRBD1	TGTGCCAGTAGTAAACAGGGGGATACGCAGTATTTT	CASSKQGDTQYF
TRBV27	NA	TRBJ1-1	NA	TGTGCCAGCAGTTTAGGAGCAGCGAACACTGAAGCTTTCTTT	CASSLGAANTEAFF
TRBV5-4	once	TRBJ2-7	TRBD2	TGTGCCAGCAGCTTGGGGGGGGAGGGCCAGAAGCAGTACTTC	CASSLGGEGQKQYF
TRBV19	NA	TRBJ1-5	NA	TGTGCCAGTTCCGACAATAGCAATCAGCCCCAGCATTTT	CASSDNSNQPQHF
TRBV6-2/TRBV6-3	NA	TRBJ2-1	NA	TGTGCCAGCAGTCGCCTGGAGGGGGCCTCCTACAATGAGCAGTTCTTC	CASSRLEGASYNEQFF
TRBV18	NA	TRBJ1-2	TRBD1	TGTGCCAGCTCACGCGGGACTCCGCAGGGGGAAGGCTACACCTTC	CASSRGTPQGEGYTF
TRBV3-1/TRBV3-2	NA	TRBJ2-2	NA	TGTGCCAGCAGCCACACAGGTGGGGAGCTGTTTTTT	CASSHTGGELFF
TRBV30	few	TRBJ2-7	NA	TGTGCCTGGAGTCTGACTATAGAAGAGCAGTACTTC	CAWSLTIEEQYF
TRBV13	NA	TRBJ2-7	TRBD1	TGTGCCAGCAGCTTAGTTAGCGCCAGGGGGAACTACGAGCAGTACTTC	CASSLVSARGNYEQYF
TRBV7-9	NA	TRBJ1-4	NA	TGTGCCAGCAGCTTAGTGTCTGGGTGGAGTGAAAAACTGTTTTTT	CASSLVSGWSEKLFF
TRBV7-2	NA	TRBJ2-7	TRBD1	TGTGCCAGCAGCACCCCGGACAGGTTCTACGAGCAGTACTTC	CASSTPDRFYEQYF
TRBV30	NA	TRBJ1-6	TRBD1	TGTGCCTGGAGTGTCTCCGACAGGGCTGCTTCACCCCTCCACTTT	CAWSVSDRAASPLHF
TRBV12-3/TRBV12-4	NA	TRBJ1-1	NA	TGTGCCAGCAGTTTTAAGAGTGACACTGAAGCTTTCTTT	CASSFKSDTEAFF
TRBV4-3	NA	TRBJ1-5	NA	TGCGCCAGCAGCCAAGAGGGGCGCAGCAATCAGCCCCAGCATTTT	CASSQEGRSNQPQHF
TRBV2	NA	TRBJ2-5	TRBD1	TGTGCCAGCAGGAACCGGGACAGGGCGCGGGAGACCCAGTACTTC	CASRNRDRARETQYF
TRBV29-1	NA	TRBJ1-3	NA	TGCAGCGTTGTATTAAAGGGGACGGGGGCTGGAAACACCATATATTTT	CSVVLKGTGAGNTIYF